The clone carrying this T cell receptor (beta chain) was recorded a few times. The antigen remains undetermined. The sample belongs to a study of response to subunit inactivated influenza vaccine. The study's findings and limits: Each seasonal flu vaccination may recruit only limited new T cells, authors suggested.

TCRdb re-analysed the RT-PCR reads in MiXCR, keeping a single row per CDR3 protein. The data contain hundreds of thousands of distinct CDR3 sequences, around 15% of them seen just once; the ten biggest clones take up 7.6%. Per the germline V gene, CDR1 is MNHEY and CDR2 is SMNVEV (reference sequence). This CDR3 has 13 amino acids. Unmatched junction bases numbered 2, after V lost 5 bases and J lost 6 bases. The sequenced sample was PBMCs from blood, obtained 14 to 15 days before vaccination. The receptor comes from a man aged 45-60 years who received an inactivated influenza vaccine. The V gene is TRBV27, the J gene TRBJ1-1, with 11 bases lining up with TRBD1. Here the CDR3 DNA reads TGTGCCAGCAGTAGGACAGGGGGCTCTGAAGCTTTCTTT. As protein: CASSRTGGSEAFF.